This T cell receptor beta chain stems from a study of T-cell reconstitution after alpha-beta-depleted transplantation in children (dated by TCRdb to the mid-2010s). For context, the study as a whole: T-cell immune reconstitution after TCRalphabeta/CD19-depleted allogeneic hematopoietic cell transplantation in children was quantitatively tracked in the study by means of TCR repertoire profiling. Results and caveats for the whole study, not just this receptor: In some patients, high TCRbeta diversity at day 60 was attributed to recipient T cells and intrathymic progenitors that had survived conditioning. Apparently early alphabetaT-cell count recovery about two months after transplant reportedly relied on only several hundred rapidly expanded clones derived from non-depleted graft cells. Over subsequent months, a decline in hyperexpanded clone frequencies was noted, and after one year, T-cell counts and TCRbeta diversity were mostly ascribed to newly produced T cells.

Receptor libraries were prepared by PCR. The instrument was an Illumina HiSeq 2500. Molecular barcoding was employed in the preparation of TCR libraries, with unique molecular identifiers being used to normalize TCRbeta repertoire quantification. The raw public reads went through TCRdb reprocessing: fastp at Q25, MiXCR clone calling, in-frame beta chains kept. Here each entry gathers all rows of one CDR3 protein and keeps the most common genes and DNA. This sample lists approximately 170,000 distinct CDR3 sequences; more than 9.5% were detected once. The biggest ten clones account for approximately 13% of the sample. The germline V and J ends show losses of 5 bases and 2 bases respectively, and no gene match explains 5 bases of the junction. CDR1 and CDR2 were assigned from the germline V gene (reference sequence) as SGHAT and FQDESV. From its cysteine to its phenylalanine, the CDR3 spans 16 amino acids. Only the CDR3 DNA stays, 48 bases, in frame from base 1.

This clonotype was detected many times. It has no known antigen specificity. Per-base qualities were not stored, and no clone one base away is much larger. The sample's treatment or condition, from its label and the paper: allogeneic hematopoietic cell transplantation with graft depleted of TCRalphabeta T cells and CD19 B cells. The transplant recipients were children given TCRalphabeta/CD19-depleted allogeneic hematopoietic cell grafts. The receptor comes from a boy aged 2 to 9 with acute myeloid leukemia, due to receive a stem cell transplant. The sequence joins TRBV11-1 to TRBJ2-3; the central 12 bases match TRBD2. This sample comprised PBMCs, obtained before TCRalphabeta/CD19-depleted stem cell transplant. In nucleotide form, the sequence is TGTGCCAGCAGCGGAAGACTAGCGGGGGTCACAGATACGCAGTATTTT. Its protein is CASSGRLAGVTDTQYF.